Below, 29 T cell receptor beta chains from the same sample are listed, as sequenced in a study of blood T cell repertoires in COVID-19. Profiling relied on immunoSEQ multiplex PCR, and the TCRdb table lists in-frame clones only, not all of them. The table has 250,000 to 300,000 clones, just under 90% seen once. Sequencing was done on a sample of PBMCs or T cells enriched from blood (not recorded which). Source of these receptors: a woman aged 45-65 years who had been exposed to COVID-19.

DNA for the CDR3: TGTGCCAGTATAGCGGAGGGTGCGAACACTGAAGCTTTCTTT. Its protein is CASIAEGANTEAFF. The chain links TRBV19 to TRBJ1-1, with D unresolved. V was shortened by 7 bases and J by 1 base, with 13 bases between the two germline ends. This CDR3 is built from 14 residues. Germline lookup yields CDR1 LNHDA and CDR2 SQIVND (reference sequence).

The chain combines TRBV28 with TRBJ2-7; 9 positions agree with TRBD1. CDR1 and CDR2 (germline): MDHEN, SYDVKM. V lost 5 bases and J lost 7; bases outside the gene matches: 15. The CDR3 runs to 16 residues. The CDR3 region has the DNA TGTGCCAGCAGTATGTCCGGGACAGGGAGGTCGGGGGAGCAGTACTTC. Its protein product is CASSMSGTGRSGEQYF.

The chain employs TRBV3-1 (or the pseudogene TRBV3-2) and TRBJ1-3, with a possible D match to TRBD1 (6 bases). The CDR3 is made up of 15 amino acids. Germline V lookup: CDR1 LGHDT, CDR2 YNNKEL (reference sequence). The V and J ends lost 0 bases and 4 bases respectively, with 10 bases between them. CDR3: CASSQDRGLGNTIYF. The CDR3 DNA is TGTGCCAGCAGCCAAGACAGGGGATTAGGAAACACCATATATTTT.

V usage is TRBV28 and J usage is TRBJ1-4; D uncertain. V was trimmed by 6 bases and J by 5 bases, leaving 7 bases between them. This CDR3 has 12 amino acids. Germline V lookup: CDR1 MDHEN, CDR2 SYDVKM. The CDR3 sequence: CASRTRNEKLFF. DNA of the CDR3: TGTGCCAGCAGAACGAGGAATGAAAAACTGTTTTTT.

The gene calls are TRBV7-2 and TRBJ1-6; the D is unclear. The CDR3 extends over 11 amino acids. V was trimmed by 6 bases and J by 14 bases, leaving 11 bases between them. Germline values: CDR1 SGHTA, CDR2 FQGNSA. CDR3 DNA sequence: TGTGCCAGCAGGGGAGAGGGCTCCCTCCACTTT. This gives the protein CASRGEGSLHF.

Here the CDR3 DNA reads TGTGCTAGTGGTTTGTACGCAAAACGTGGGGGGGCTGCCTACAATGAGCAGTTCTTC. It yields the protein CASGLYAKRGGAAYNEQFF. J is TRBJ2-1 and V is TRBV12-5, with a weak D call TRBD2 (7 bases). The CDR3 runs to 19 residues. Germline lookup yields CDR1 LGHNT and CDR2 FRNRAP. V dropped 2 bases and J dropped 2 bases, with 22 bases sitting between them.

V and J are TRBV30 and TRBJ1-1, with D tentatively TRBD1 (5 bases). Germline V gene sequence: CDR1 GTSNPN, CDR2 SVGIG (reference sequence). Trimming stripped 4 bases from V and 4 bases from J, with 16 bases between. The CDR3 loop spans 14 amino acids. Written as DNA, the CDR3 is TGTGCCTGGACCCCATGGGGGGGGGTCACTGAAGCTTTCTTT. Protein: CAWTPWGGVTEAFF. The variable domain in full, with the rest retrieved from reference TRBV30 and TRBJ1-1, is SQTIHQWPATLVQPVGSPLSLECTVEGTSNPNLYWYRQAAGRGLQLLFYSVGIGQISSEVPQNLSASRPQDRQFILSSKKLLLSDSGFYLCAWTPWGGVTEAFFGQGTRLTVV.

The table lists this clone with a few counts. This rearrangement joins TRBV28 to TRBJ1-2, with TRBD1 matching 7 bases. This CDR3 region has 14 residues. Germline V gene sequence: CDR1 MDHEN, CDR2 SYDVKM. V lost 6 bases and J lost 8; bases outside the gene matches: 12. The CDR3 coding sequence is TGTGCCAGCAGCCGACAGGGAGCATTAGGAGGCTACACCTTC. Translation gives CASSRQGALGGYTF.

The sample holds a few counts of this clone. The rearrangement uses TRBV4-1 and TRBJ1-4, with 9 bases that match TRBD1. Looked up from germline, CDR1 is MGHRA and CDR2 is YSYEKL. Trimming removed 0 bases from V and 8 bases from J; junction bases left unmatched: 10. The CDR3 consists of 17 residues. The DNA for the CDR3 is TGCGCCAGCAGCCAAGATAGTGGGACAGGGCTACGGGAAAAACTGTTTTTT. Translated: CASSQDSGTGLREKLFF.

The genes are TRBV5-1 and TRBJ2-7, with a tentative D call TRBD1 (5 bases). Trimming removed 0 bases from V and 4 bases from J, with 14 bases in between. CDR3 length equals 15 residues. Per germline, CDR1 SGHRS and CDR2 YFSETQ. In DNA, the CDR3 is TGCGCCAGCAGCTTGGTGGCAGGGATGGGTTACGAGCAGTACTTC. Translation gives CASSLVAGMGYEQYF. The full variable domain, its missing parts supplied by reference TRBV5-1 and TRBJ2-7, is KAGVTQTPRYLIKTRGQQVTLSCSPISGHRSVSWYQQTPGQGLQFLFEYFSETQRNKGNFPGRFSGRQFSNSRSEMNVSTLELGDSALYLCASSLVAGMGYEQYFGPGTRLTVT.

The chain joins TRBV7-2 to TRBJ1-1; 8 bases match TRBD1. The CDR3 is 15 amino acids. Germline assignment: CDR1 SGHTA and CDR2 FQGNSA. Losses at the gene ends were 1 base for V and 10 bases for J; bases not matched to a gene: 11. CDR3 amino acids: CASSLVPGGALGAFF. DNA of the CDR3: TGTGCCAGCAGCTTAGTCCCAGGGGGCGCGTTAGGAGCTTTCTTT.

This rearrangement joins TRBV27 to TRBJ2-7; TRBD1 aligns across 7 bases. Germline CDR1 and CDR2: MNHEY and SMNVEV (reference sequence). This CDR3 has 12 residues. V dropped 6 bases and J dropped 4; count of bases not matched to a gene: 3. The CDR3 DNA follows: TGTGCCAGCAGCACGACAGGGTACGAGCAGTACTTC. It specifies CASSTTGYEQYF.

V gene TRBV19 combines with J gene TRBJ2-1; TRBD2 matches at 8 bases. V lost 4 bases to trimming and J lost 0 bases; unmatched junction nucleotides: 5. CDR1 is LNHDA, CDR2 SQIVND, per germline (reference sequence). The CDR3 is 16 residues long. CDR3 in amino acids: CASSTSGQSSYNEQFF. CDR3 nucleotide sequence: TGTGCCAGTAGTACTAGCGGGCAAAGCTCCTACAATGAGCAGTTCTTC.

This chain uses TRBV30 with TRBJ2-7; the match to TRBD1 covers 7 bases. Germline CDR1 and CDR2: GTSNPN and SVGIG (reference sequence). V lost 1 base and J lost 2; bases outside the gene matches: 5. The CDR3 is 14 amino acids. This CDR3 is CAWSAGTGAYEQYF. The CDR3 nucleotides are TGTGCCTGGAGTGCCGGTACAGGGGCCTACGAGCAGTACTTC.

This chain uses TRBV7-8 with TRBJ2-7; D is perhaps TRBD1 (6 bases). The CDR3 runs 16 residues. Trimming took off 5 bases at V and 10 bases at J, with 27 bases between the two ends. Per germline, CDR1 SGHVS and CDR2 FQNEAQ. The CDR3 region is CASSPGRRLNRDSQYF. CDR3 bases: TGTGCCAGCAGCCCGGGACGCCGCCTAAACAGGGATTCACAGTACTTC.

The rearrangement uses TRBV19 and TRBJ2-7, with 8 bases matching TRBD1. Germline V gives CDR1 LNHDA, CDR2 SQIVND (reference sequence). This CDR3 has 13 amino acids. V lost 3 bases to trimming and J lost 5 bases; unmatched junction nucleotides: 3. CDR3 sequence: CASSIDRGNEQYF. As DNA, the CDR3 is TGTGCCAGTAGTATTGACAGGGGAAACGAGCAGTACTTC.

J is TRBJ2-5 and V is TRBV7-8; TRBD2 aligns across 8 bases. CDR3 length: 15 amino acids. With V trimmed by 8 bases and J by 1 base, 9 bases remained unmatched. Germline lookup yields CDR1 SGHVS and CDR2 FQNEAQ. The CDR3 region has the DNA TGTGCCAGCGCGTTGGCGGGGGGTCTCCAAGAGACCCAGTACTTC. Amino acid sequence: CASALAGGLQETQYF.

The chain is built from TRBV7-9 and TRBJ2-5; D is ambiguous. CDR1 and CDR2 from the germline V gene are SEHNR and FQNEAQ (reference sequence). V was pared by 2 bases and J by 1 base, with 11 bases between. The CDR3 covers 15 residues. CDR3: CASSLIQAGQETQYF. As DNA, the CDR3 is TGTGCCAGCAGCTTAATCCAGGCAGGCCAAGAGACCCAGTACTTC.

The rearrangement links TRBV30 to TRBJ1-4, with TRBD1 matching over 9 bases. This CDR3 spans 13 amino acids. The V and J ends lost 3 bases and 7 bases, in that order; junction bases with no gene match: 3. CDR1 GTSNPN and CDR2 SVGIG come from the germline V gene (reference sequence). The CDR3 spells CAWRGQGSEKLFF. The CDR3 DNA reads TGTGCCTGGAGGGGACAGGGTTCTGAAAAACTGTTTTTT.

This clone was picked up a small number of times. The chain links TRBV19 to TRBJ2-7, with 8 bases matching TRBD1. Losses at the gene ends were 3 bases for V and 0 bases for J; bases not matched to a gene: 4. The CDR3 totals 15 residues. Per the germline V gene, CDR1 is LNHDA and CDR2 is SQIVND (reference sequence). The CDR3 DNA reads TGTGCCAGTAGTATTCGACAGGGGATCTCCTACGAGCAGTACTTC. This sequence encodes CASSIRQGISYEQYF.

In DNA, the CDR3 is TGTGCCAGCTCACCAGGACTAGCGGGGACAAGCTCCTACAATGAGCAGTTCTTC. This sequence encodes CASSPGLAGTSSYNEQFF. V is TRBV18 and J is TRBJ2-1, with TRBD2 matching over 12 bases. The CDR3 has 18 amino acids. Germline CDR1 is KGHSH and CDR2 is LQKENI. V lost 2 bases to trimming and J lost 0 bases; unmatched junction nucleotides: 5.

V usage is TRBV5-4 and J usage is TRBJ2-1, with 7 bases matching TRBD1. The CDR3 loop spans 15 amino acids. Germline V gene sequence: CDR1 SGHNT, CDR2 YYREEE (reference sequence). V lost 5 bases, J lost 6 bases, and 11 bases stayed unmatched. Written as DNA, the CDR3 is TGTGCCAGCAGTCAGGGGGTCGAGCAATCCAATGAGCAGTTCTTC. Residues: CASSQGVEQSNEQFF.

V usage is TRBV2 and J usage is TRBJ1-4; possibly TRBD1 for D (6 bases). Looked up from germline, CDR1 is SNHLY and CDR2 is FYNNEI. This CDR3 comprises 14 residues. The V gene lost 1 base and the J gene lost 4 bases, with 7 bases spanning the gap. CDR3 amino acids: CASSEGQDNEKLFF. The CDR3 bases are TGTGCCAGCAGTGAAGGACAGGATAATGAAAAACTGTTTTTT.

The chain joins TRBV7-8 to TRBJ1-5; D is unresolved. CDR3 length equals 15 residues. V was cut by 1 base and J by 2 bases, with 9 bases left in between. CDR1 SGHVS and CDR2 FQNEAQ come from the germline V gene. The CDR3 region has the DNA TGTGCCAGCAGCTTAGTTGAGGGAGGCAATCAGCCCCAGCATTTT. Amino acids: CASSLVEGGNQPQHF.

The gene calls are TRBV2 and TRBJ2-7; no firm D call. Germline CDR1 is SNHLY and CDR2 is FYNNEI. V shed 6 bases and J shed 5 bases, with 8 bases lying between them. The CDR3 has 11 amino acids. CDR3 nucleotides: TGTGCCAGCAGCGGGTTGGACGAGCAGTACTTC. It specifies CASSGLDEQYF.

The chain is built from TRBV19 and TRBJ2-3, with D tentatively TRBD2 (6 bases). The V and J ends lost 4 bases and 0 bases respectively, with 11 bases between them. This CDR3 is 15 amino acids long. Germline V gene lookup returns CDR1 LNHDA and CDR2 SQIVND (reference sequence). The CDR3 DNA reads as TGTGCCAGTAGTACTGGAGCGGGTAGCACAGATACGCAGTATTTT. Its protein is CASSTGAGSTDTQYF.

The chain links TRBV6-5 to TRBJ2-5; the D gene is possibly TRBD2 (5 bases). Germline V gene data show CDR1 as MNHEY and CDR2 as SVGAGI. Trimming stripped 5 bases from V and 0 bases from J, with 7 bases between. The CDR3 sequence is 13 residues long. CDR3 loop: CASSTGNQETQYF. The CDR3 coding sequence is TGTGCCAGCAGTACGGGGAACCAAGAGACCCAGTACTTC.

The chain recombines TRBV19 with TRBJ2-7; TRBD1 might be the D (6 bases). Germline V gene lookup returns CDR1 LNHDA and CDR2 SQIVND (reference sequence). Trimming took off 3 bases at V and 2 bases at J, with 17 bases between the two ends. The CDR3 covers 16 residues. The CDR3 loop reads CASSMGPRTETYEQYF. DNA for the CDR3: TGTGCCAGTAGTATGGGGCCCCGGACAGAAACCTACGAGCAGTACTTC.

The chain is built from TRBV2 and TRBJ1-1; 10 bases fit TRBD1. V gave up 7 bases and J gave up 4 bases; unmatched junction bases: 6. The germline CDR1 and CDR2 sequences are SNHLY and FYNNEI. The CDR3 spans 14 residues. The CDR3 here is CASTTDRGPTEAFF. CDR3 in DNA: TGTGCCAGCACCACCGACAGGGGGCCCACTGAAGCTTTCTTT.